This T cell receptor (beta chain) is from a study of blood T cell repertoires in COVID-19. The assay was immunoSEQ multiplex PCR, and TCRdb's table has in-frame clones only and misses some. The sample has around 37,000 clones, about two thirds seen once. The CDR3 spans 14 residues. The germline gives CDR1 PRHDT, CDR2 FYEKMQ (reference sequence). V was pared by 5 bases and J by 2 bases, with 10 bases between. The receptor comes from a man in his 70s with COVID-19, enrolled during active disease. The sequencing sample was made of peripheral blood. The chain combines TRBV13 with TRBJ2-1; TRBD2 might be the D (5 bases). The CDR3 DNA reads TGTGCCAGCAGCCAAGACGGGGCCTACAATGAGCAGTTCTTC. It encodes CASSQDGAYNEQFF. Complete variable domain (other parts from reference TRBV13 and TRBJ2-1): AAGVIQSPRHLIKEKRETATLKCYPIPRHDTVYWYQQGPGQDPQFLISFYEKMQSDKGSIPDRFSAQQFSDYHSELNMSSLELGDSALYFCASSQDGAYNEQFFGPGTRLTVL.